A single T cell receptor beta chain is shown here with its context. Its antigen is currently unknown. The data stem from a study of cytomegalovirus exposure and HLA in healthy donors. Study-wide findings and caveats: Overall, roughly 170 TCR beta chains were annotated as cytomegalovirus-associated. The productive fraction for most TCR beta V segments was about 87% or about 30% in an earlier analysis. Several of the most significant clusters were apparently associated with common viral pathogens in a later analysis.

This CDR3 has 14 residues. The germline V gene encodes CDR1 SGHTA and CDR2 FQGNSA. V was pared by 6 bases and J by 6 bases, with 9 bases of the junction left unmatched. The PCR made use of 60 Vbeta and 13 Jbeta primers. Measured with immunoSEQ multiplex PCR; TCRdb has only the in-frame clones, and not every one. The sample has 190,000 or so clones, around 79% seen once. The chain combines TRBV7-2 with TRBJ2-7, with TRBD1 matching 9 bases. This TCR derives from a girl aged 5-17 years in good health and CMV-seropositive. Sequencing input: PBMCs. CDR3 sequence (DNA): TGTGCCAGCAGACTGGGACAGGGAAATGGCGAGCAGTACTTC. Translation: CASRLGQGNGEQYF.